One sample yielded the 20 T cell receptor beta chains listed below, sequenced in a study of blood T cells in healthy people across ages. A second PCR of 7 to 11 cycles used a sample-barcoded 5' primer and a J-beta primer mix. From the 5' RACE reads, TCRdb called clonotypes with MiXCR, one entry per CDR3 protein. The sample lists about 930,000 distinct CDR3 sequences, roughly 28% seen once, with 10% to 13% in the top ten. A further study also used this sample, focusing on T cells of mothers and their children.

The sample taken for sequencing was blood. These receptors were collected from a woman between 35 and 50 years old in good health.

In this sample, this clonotype turned up a few times. This rearrangement joins TRBV15 to TRBJ2-6; D remains ambiguous. V shed 1 base and J shed 2 bases, with 9 bases lying between them. Germline values: CDR1 LNHNV, CDR2 YYDKDF (reference sequence). CDR3 size: 16 residues. CDR3 in amino acids: CATSRAQVAGANVLTF. CDR3 bases: TGTGCCACCAGCAGAGCCCAGGTAGCTGGGGCCAACGTCCTGACTTTC.

The chain carries TRBV12-3 or TRBV12-4 and TRBJ2-7, with 13 bases lining up with TRBD2. V trimming: 3 bases; J trimming: 4 bases; junction bases outside the gene matches: 9. There are 17 residues in the CDR3. The DNA for the CDR3 is TGTGCCAGCAGTTTCCGCACTAGCGGGGGGGCCAGGTACGAGCAGTACTTC. Amino acid sequence: CASSFRTSGGARYEQYF.

A word on this clonotype: This may be a read error: a much more frequent sequence differs by one nucleotide. The chain has TRBV12-3 or TRBV12-4 and TRBJ1-6; TRBD1 matches 12 bases. V lost 5 bases to trimming and J lost 18 bases; unmatched junction nucleotides: 11. This CDR3 region has 14 residues. The CDR3: CASSGGTGGRTRHF. DNA of the CDR3: TGTGCCAGCAGTGGAGGGACAGGGGGCCGCACCCGCCACTTT.

This clonotype was detected a few times. V usage is TRBV7-6 and J usage is TRBJ1-2; D is possibly TRBD1 (5 bases). The CDR3 is 15 residues long. Germline CDR1 and CDR2: SGHVS and FNYEAQ. The V gene lost 2 bases and the J gene lost 2 bases, with 12 bases spanning the gap. CDR3 residues: CASSLSSQGNYGYTF. CDR3 DNA sequence: TGTGCCAGCAGCTTATCATCCCAGGGAAACTATGGCTACACCTTC.

This clonotype was seen many times. The J gene is TRBJ2-7, the V gene TRBV27; weak D call: TRBD2 (5 bases). V lost 6 bases to trimming and J lost 2 bases, with 14 bases between them. Germline values: CDR1 MNHEY, CDR2 SMNVEV (reference sequence). The CDR3 runs to 14 residues. In DNA form, the CDR3 reads TGTGCCAGCAGCCGTGGAGGAGGAACCTACGAGCAGTACTTC. This sequence encodes CASSRGGGTYEQYF.

The genes are TRBV4-1 and TRBJ1-1; 7 nucleotides agree with TRBD1. With 2 bases clipped from V and 5 bases from J, the junction kept 8 bases outside the gene matches. CDR1 and CDR2 from the germline V gene are MGHRA and YSYEKL. The CDR3 loop spans 15 amino acids. The CDR3 sequence is CASSQQTGVETEAFF. The CDR3 coding sequence is TGCGCCAGCAGCCAACAAACAGGGGTTGAGACTGAAGCTTTCTTT.

J is TRBJ1-2 and V is TRBV5-1; 8 nucleotides agree with TRBD1. This CDR3 is 14 amino acids long. The V gene end was trimmed by 2 bases and the J gene end by 7 bases; junction bases not matched to a gene: 7. The germline CDR1 and CDR2 sequences are SGHRS and YFSETQ. Here the CDR3 reads CASSFSQGARGYTF. CDR3 DNA: TGCGCCAGCAGCTTTTCCCAGGGGGCGCGTGGCTACACCTTC.

This clonotype was counted at least ten times. The chain employs TRBV29-1 and TRBJ1-2; no firm D call. Trimming removed 3 bases at V and 6 bases at J, with 5 bases between. The CDR3 has 10 amino acids. The V gene's germline CDR1 is SQVTM and CDR2 ANQGSEA. CDR3 sequence: CSVESNGYTF. In nucleotides, the CDR3 is TGCAGCGTTGAGTCTAATGGCTACACCTTC.

J is TRBJ2-3 and V is TRBV6-2 or TRBV6-3, with 9 bases lining up with TRBD2. V lost 6 bases, J lost 6 bases, and 7 bases stayed unmatched. There are 14 residues in the CDR3. Germline V gives CDR1 MNHEY, CDR2 SVGEGT. The DNA for the CDR3 is TGTGCCAGCAGGTTGCGGGGGGGCGTGGATACGCAGTATTTT. Its protein product is CASRLRGGVDTQYF.

The chain joins TRBV13 to TRBJ1-2; D is unclear. The germline V and J ends were trimmed by 5 bases and 5 bases, with 18 bases remaining between them. Germline CDR1 and CDR2: PRHDT and FYEKMQ (reference sequence). The CDR3 is 15 amino acids. The CDR3 sequence is CASSLTEDDSYGYTF. The CDR3 DNA sequence: TGTGCCAGCAGCCTGACTGAGGACGACTCATATGGCTACACCTTC.

This rearrangement joins TRBV28 to TRBJ2-3, with D unresolved. Per the germline V gene, CDR1 is MDHEN and CDR2 is SYDVKM. The CDR3 covers 14 residues. The V and J ends lost 4 bases and 2 bases respectively, with 10 bases between them. This CDR3 reads CASSSADHTDTQYF. The CDR3 nucleotides are TGTGCCAGCAGTTCAGCCGACCACACAGATACGCAGTATTTT.

This clonotype has only a few counts. The rearrangement joins TRBV5-6 to TRBJ1-5, with 7 positions matching TRBD1. V lost 3 bases to trimming and J lost 4 bases; unmatched junction nucleotides: 10. Germline values: CDR1 SGHDT, CDR2 YYEEEE. The CDR3 extends over 16 amino acids. CDR3 DNA: TGTGCCAGCAGCTACTCCGCTGACAGGGTGAATCAGCCCCAGCATTTT. Its translation is CASSYSADRVNQPQHF.

This clonotype was counted a few times. The CDR3 DNA follows: TGTGCCAGCAGTGAAGCGGCCGGAGCCTACAATGAGCAGTTCTTC. Residues: CASSEAAGAYNEQFF. This chain links TRBV2 with TRBJ2-1; D uncertain. Trimming stripped 0 bases from V and 2 bases from J, with 8 bases between. The length of the CDR3 is 15 residues. Germline CDR1 and CDR2: SNHLY and FYNNEI.

As for this clonotype: Being one base from a much bigger clone, this may be a read error. This chain joins TRBV7-2 and TRBJ1-5; a possible D gene is TRBD1 (6 bases). Germline V gives CDR1 SGHTA, CDR2 FQGNSA. The CDR3 totals 15 residues. V gave up 1 base and J gave up 9 bases, with 16 bases separating them. The CDR3 region has the DNA TGTGCCAGCAGCTTAGATCGGGGGGCGAGACGGCCCCAGCATTTT. Translation gives CASSLDRGARRPQHF.

This clonotype was detected only a few times. The V call is TRBV27, the J call TRBJ2-7; 9 bases map to TRBD1. J was trimmed by 4 bases and V by 4 bases; bases with no gene match: 14. CDR1 and CDR2 from the germline V gene are MNHEY and SMNVEV (reference sequence). CDR3 length: 17 amino acids. In nucleotides, the CDR3 is TGTGCCAGCAGTTGGGGAGGACAGGGGCAACTTAATTACGAGCAGTACTTC. It yields the protein CASSWGGQGQLNYEQYF.

About this clonotype itself: This sequence may be a read error, since a much larger clone differs from it by one base. This chain uses TRBV20-1 with TRBJ2-4; D is unclear. V was shortened by 0 bases and J by 0 bases, with 9 bases between the two germline ends. The CDR3 has 15 amino acids. The germline V gene has CDR1 DFQATT and CDR2 SNEGSKA (reference sequence). This chain's CDR3 is CSARDPALAKNIQYF. The CDR3 DNA reads TGCAGTGCTAGAGATCCTGCACTAGCCAAAAACATTCAGTACTTC.

This chain connects TRBV12-3 or TRBV12-4 to TRBJ2-7, with D perhaps TRBD1 or TRBD2 (5 bases each). The CDR3 has 16 amino acids. V was shortened by 3 bases and J by 2 bases, with 17 bases between the two germline ends. The CDR3 DNA is TGTGCCAGCAGTTTTGGGACGTTTTGGCCCCCCTACGAGCAGTACTTC. It codes for CASSFGTFWPPYEQYF.

This chain connects TRBV29-1 to TRBJ1-3; 7 nucleotides align to TRBD1. With V trimmed by 2 bases and J by 2 bases, 6 bases remained unmatched. This CDR3 has 15 residues. Per germline, CDR1 SQVTM and CDR2 ANQGSEA. DNA for the CDR3: TGCAGCGTTGAATTTAGGGGGCGCGCTGGAAACACCATATATTTT. Protein product: CSVEFRGRAGNTIYF.

This clonotype came up a few times. CDR3 sequence (DNA): TGCAGCGTTGAACGAGGGACAGGGGGAACTGAAGCTTTCTTT. Its translation: CSVERGTGGTEAFF. The V and J genes are TRBV29-1 and TRBJ1-1; TRBD1 matches 11 bases. With 2 bases clipped from V and 5 bases from J, the junction kept 4 bases outside the gene matches. Per germline, CDR1 SQVTM and CDR2 ANQGSEA. This CDR3 comprises 14 residues.

The genes are TRBV9 and TRBJ1-2; D possibly corresponds to TRBD1 (6 bases). V shed 0 bases and J shed 4 bases, with 16 bases lying between them. The CDR3 is 16 residues long. The germline CDR1 and CDR2 sequences are SGDLS and YYNGEE. In nucleotides, the CDR3 is TGTGCCAGCAGCGTAGGAGGAGGGGGGCTTGGCTATGGCTACACCTTC. Protein sequence: CASSVGGGGLGYGYTF.